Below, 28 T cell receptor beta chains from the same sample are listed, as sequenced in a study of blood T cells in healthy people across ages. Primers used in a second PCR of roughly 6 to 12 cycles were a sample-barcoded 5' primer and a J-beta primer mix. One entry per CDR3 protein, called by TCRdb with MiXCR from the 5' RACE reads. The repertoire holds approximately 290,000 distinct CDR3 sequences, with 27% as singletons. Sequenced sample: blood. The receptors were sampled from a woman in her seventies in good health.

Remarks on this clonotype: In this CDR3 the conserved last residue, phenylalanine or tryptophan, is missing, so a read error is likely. The CDR3 protein is CASSLSGTKNIQYL. The DNA for the CDR3 is TGTGCCAGCAGTTTGTCCGGGACCAAAAACATTCAGTACCTC. The rearrangement uses TRBV28 and TRBJ2-4, with D possibly being TRBD2 (5 bases). Germline V gene data show CDR1 as MDHEN and CDR2 as SYDVKM. V lost 3 bases, J lost 2 bases, and 8 bases lay in between. CDR3 size: 14 residues.

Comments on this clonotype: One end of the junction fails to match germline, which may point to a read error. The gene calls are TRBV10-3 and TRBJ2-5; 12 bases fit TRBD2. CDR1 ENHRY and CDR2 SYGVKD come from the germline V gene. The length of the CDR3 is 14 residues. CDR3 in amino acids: CASSGLAGTETPYF. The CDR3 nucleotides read TGTGCCAGCTCCGGACTAGCGGGAACGGAGACCCCGTACTTC.

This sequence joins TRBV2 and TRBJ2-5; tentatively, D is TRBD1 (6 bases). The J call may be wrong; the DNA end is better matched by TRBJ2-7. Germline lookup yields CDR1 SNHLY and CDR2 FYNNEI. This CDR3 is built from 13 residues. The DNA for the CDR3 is TGTGCCAGCAGTGAGACCAGGGGACGCGAGCAGTACTTC. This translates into CASSETRGREQYF.

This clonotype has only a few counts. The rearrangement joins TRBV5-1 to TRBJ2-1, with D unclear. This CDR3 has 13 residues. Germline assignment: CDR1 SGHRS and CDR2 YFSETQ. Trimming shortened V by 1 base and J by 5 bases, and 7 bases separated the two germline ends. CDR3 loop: CASSLRQDNEQFF. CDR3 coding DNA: TGCGCCAGCAGCTTGAGGCAGGACAATGAGCAGTTCTTC.

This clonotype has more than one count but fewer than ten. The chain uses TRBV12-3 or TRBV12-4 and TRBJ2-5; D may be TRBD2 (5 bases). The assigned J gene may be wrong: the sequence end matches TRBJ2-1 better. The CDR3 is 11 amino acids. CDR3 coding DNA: TGTGCCAGCAGTCCCGGGAAGGAGCAGTTCTTC. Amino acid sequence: CASSPGKEQFF.

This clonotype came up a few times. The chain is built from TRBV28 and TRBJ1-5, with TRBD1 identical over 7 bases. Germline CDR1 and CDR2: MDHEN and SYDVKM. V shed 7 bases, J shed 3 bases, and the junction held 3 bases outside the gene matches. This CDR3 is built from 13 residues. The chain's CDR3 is CASMTGYNQPQHF. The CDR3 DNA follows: TGTGCCAGCATGACAGGGTACAATCAGCCCCAGCATTTT.

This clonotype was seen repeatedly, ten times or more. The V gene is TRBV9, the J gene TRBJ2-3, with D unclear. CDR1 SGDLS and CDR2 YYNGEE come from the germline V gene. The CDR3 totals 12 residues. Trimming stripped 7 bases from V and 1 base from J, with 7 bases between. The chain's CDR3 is CASSPRTDTQYF. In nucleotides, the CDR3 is TGTGCCAGCTCACCACGCACAGATACGCAGTATTTT.

CDR3 in amino acids: CASSENGATEQYF. CDR3 sequence (DNA): TGCGCCAGCAGTGAGAACGGGGCGACGGAGCAGTACTTC. The genes are TRBV10-2 and TRBJ2-5; D possibly matches TRBD1 or TRBD2 (5 bases each). CDR3 size: 13 residues. Trimming pared 2 bases from V and 11 bases from J, leaving 15 bases between. Germline assignment: CDR1 WSHSY and CDR2 SAAADI.

CDR3 coding DNA: TGTGCCACCAGCAGGCTAGCGGGAGATTTAGATACGCAGTATTTT. Residues: CATSRLAGDLDTQYF. The V and J genes are TRBV15 and TRBJ2-3; 10 nucleotides align to TRBD2. V trimming: 3 bases; J trimming: 5 bases; junction bases outside the gene matches: 5. The V gene's germline CDR1 is LNHNV and CDR2 YYDKDF (reference sequence). CDR3 length: 15 residues.

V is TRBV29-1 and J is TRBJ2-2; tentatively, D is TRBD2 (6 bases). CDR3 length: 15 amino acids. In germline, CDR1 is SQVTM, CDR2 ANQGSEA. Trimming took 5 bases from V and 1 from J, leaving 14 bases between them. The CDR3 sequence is CSVTGTRLNTGELFF. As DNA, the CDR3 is TGCAGCGTTACCGGGACTCGCCTGAACACCGGGGAGCTGTTTTTT.

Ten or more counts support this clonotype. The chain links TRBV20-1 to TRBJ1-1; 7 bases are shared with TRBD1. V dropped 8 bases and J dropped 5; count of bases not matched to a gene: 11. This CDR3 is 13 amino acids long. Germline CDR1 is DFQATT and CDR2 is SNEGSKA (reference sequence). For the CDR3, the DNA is TGCAGTCTGATAGGAGGGGGCGCGACTGAAGCTTTCTTT. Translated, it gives CSLIGGGATEAFF.

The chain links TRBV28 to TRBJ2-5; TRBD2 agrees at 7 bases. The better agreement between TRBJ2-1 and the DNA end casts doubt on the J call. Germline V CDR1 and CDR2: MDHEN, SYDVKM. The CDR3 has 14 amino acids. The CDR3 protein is CASSLWRERIEQFF. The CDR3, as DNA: TGTGCCAGCAGTTTATGGCGGGAGAGAATTGAGCAGTTCTTC.

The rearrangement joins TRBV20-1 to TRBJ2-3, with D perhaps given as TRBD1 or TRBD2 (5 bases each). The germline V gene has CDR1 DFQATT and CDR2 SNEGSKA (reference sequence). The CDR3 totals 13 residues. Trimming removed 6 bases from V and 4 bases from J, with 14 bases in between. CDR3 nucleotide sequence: TGCAGTGCCCCATTTTGGGACGCAGATACGCAGTATTTT. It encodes CSAPFWDADTQYF.

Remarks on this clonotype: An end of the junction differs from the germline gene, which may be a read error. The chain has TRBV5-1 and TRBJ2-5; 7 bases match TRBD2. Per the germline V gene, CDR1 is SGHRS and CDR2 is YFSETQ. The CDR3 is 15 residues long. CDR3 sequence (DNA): TGCGCCAGCAGCGACGAGCGGGGAGGTCAAGGGACCCAGTACTTC. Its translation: CASSDERGGQGTQYF.

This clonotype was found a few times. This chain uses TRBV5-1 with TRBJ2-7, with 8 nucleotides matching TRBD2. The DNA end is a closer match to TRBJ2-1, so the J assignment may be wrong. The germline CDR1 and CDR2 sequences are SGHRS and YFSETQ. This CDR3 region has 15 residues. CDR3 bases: TGCGCCAGCAGCTTGGACCCGGGCGGGAGGAATGAGCAGTTCTTC. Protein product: CASSLDPGGRNEQFF.

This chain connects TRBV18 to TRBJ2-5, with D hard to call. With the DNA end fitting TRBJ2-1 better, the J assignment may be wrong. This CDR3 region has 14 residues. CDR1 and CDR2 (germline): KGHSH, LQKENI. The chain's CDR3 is CASSPPDAHDEQFF. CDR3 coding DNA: TGTGCCAGCTCACCACCGGATGCTCACGATGAGCAGTTCTTC.

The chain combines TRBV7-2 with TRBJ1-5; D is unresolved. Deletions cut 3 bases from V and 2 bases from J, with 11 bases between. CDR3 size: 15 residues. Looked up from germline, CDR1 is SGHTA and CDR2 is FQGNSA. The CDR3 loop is CASSFKGNGNQPQHF. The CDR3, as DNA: TGTGCCAGCAGCTTTAAGGGTAATGGCAATCAGCCCCAGCATTTT.

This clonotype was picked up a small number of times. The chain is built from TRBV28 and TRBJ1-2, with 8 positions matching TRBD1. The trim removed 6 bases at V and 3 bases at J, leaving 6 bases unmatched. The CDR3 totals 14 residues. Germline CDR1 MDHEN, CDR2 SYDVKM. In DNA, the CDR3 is TGTGCCAGCAGCCTCAGGGGGCGAGACTATGGCTACACCTTC. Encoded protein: CASSLRGRDYGYTF.

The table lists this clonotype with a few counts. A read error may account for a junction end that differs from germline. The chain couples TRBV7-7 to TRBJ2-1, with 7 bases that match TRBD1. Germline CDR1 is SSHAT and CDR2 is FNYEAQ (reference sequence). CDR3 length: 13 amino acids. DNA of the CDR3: TGTGCTAGCAGCTCTACAGGGGTCAATGAGCAGTTCTTC. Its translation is CASSSTGVNEQFF. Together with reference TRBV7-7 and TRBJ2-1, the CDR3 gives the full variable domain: GAGVSQSPRYKVTKRGQDVTLRCDPISSHATLYWYQQALGQGPEFLTYFNYEAQPDKSGLPSDRFSAERPEGSISTLTIQRTEQRDSAMYRCASSSTGVNEQFFGPGTRLTVL.

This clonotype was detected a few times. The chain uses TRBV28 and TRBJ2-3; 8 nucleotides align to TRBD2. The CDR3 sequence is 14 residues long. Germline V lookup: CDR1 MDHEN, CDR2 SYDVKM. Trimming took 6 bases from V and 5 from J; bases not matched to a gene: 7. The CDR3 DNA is TGTGCCAGCAGAATAGCGGGATCAGGAGATACGCAGTATTTT. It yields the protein CASRIAGSGDTQYF.

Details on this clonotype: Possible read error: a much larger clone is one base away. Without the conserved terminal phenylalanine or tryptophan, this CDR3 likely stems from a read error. The DNA of the CDR3 is TGTGCCAGCAGCCAAGATGGGAACTATGGCTACACCCTC. Its translation is CASSQDGNYGYTL. The rearrangement joins TRBV4-2 to TRBJ1-2; no definite D call. V was cut by 0 bases and J by 2 bases, with 4 bases left in between. Germline CDR1 is LGHNA and CDR2 is YNFKEQ. The CDR3 runs to 13 residues.

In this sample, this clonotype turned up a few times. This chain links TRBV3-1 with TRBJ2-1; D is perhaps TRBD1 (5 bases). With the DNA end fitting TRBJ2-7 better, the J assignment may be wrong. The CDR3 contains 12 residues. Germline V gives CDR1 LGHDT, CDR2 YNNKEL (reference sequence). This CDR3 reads CASSQPGYEQYF. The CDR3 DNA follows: TGTGCCAGCAGCCAGCCAGGGTACGAGCAGTACTTC.

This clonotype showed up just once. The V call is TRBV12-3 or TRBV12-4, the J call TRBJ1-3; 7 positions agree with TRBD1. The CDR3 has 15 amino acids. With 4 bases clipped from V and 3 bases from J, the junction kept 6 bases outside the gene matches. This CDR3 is CASSSTGEGGNTIYF. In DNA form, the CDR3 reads TGTGCCAGCAGTTCCACAGGGGAAGGTGGAAACACCATATATTTT.

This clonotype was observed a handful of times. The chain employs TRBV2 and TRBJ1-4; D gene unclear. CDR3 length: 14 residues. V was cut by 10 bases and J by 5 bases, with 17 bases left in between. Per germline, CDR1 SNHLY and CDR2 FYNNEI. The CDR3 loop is CATKAAAGNEKLFF. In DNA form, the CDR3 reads TGTGCCACCAAGGCGGCCGCAGGAAATGAAAAACTGTTTTTT.

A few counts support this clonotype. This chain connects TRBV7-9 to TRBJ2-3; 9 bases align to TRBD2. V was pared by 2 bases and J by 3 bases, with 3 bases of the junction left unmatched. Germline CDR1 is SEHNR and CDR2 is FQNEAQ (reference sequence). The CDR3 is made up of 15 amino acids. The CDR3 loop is CASSLWREGTDTQYF. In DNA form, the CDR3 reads TGTGCCAGCAGCTTATGGCGGGAGGGGACAGATACGCAGTATTTT.

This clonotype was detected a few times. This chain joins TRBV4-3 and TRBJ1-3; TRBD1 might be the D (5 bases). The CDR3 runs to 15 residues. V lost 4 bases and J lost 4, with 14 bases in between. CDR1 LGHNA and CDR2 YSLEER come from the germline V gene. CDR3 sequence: CASSPWTGTGNTIYF. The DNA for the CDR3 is TGCGCCAGCAGCCCCTGGACCGGGACCGGAAACACCATATATTTT.

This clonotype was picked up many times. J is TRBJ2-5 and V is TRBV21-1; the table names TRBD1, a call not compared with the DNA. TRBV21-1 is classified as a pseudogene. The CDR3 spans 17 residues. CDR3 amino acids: CASSKVRGERLQETQYF. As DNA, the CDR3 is TGTGCCAGCAGCAAAGTGAGGGGCGAAAGACTCCAAGAGACCCAGTACTTC.

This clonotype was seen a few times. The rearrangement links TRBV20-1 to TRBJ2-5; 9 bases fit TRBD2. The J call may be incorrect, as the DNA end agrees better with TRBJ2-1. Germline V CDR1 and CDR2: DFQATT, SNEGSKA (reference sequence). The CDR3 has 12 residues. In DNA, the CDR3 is TGCAGTGCACCGACTAGCGGCAATGAGCAGTTCTTC. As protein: CSAPTSGNEQFF.